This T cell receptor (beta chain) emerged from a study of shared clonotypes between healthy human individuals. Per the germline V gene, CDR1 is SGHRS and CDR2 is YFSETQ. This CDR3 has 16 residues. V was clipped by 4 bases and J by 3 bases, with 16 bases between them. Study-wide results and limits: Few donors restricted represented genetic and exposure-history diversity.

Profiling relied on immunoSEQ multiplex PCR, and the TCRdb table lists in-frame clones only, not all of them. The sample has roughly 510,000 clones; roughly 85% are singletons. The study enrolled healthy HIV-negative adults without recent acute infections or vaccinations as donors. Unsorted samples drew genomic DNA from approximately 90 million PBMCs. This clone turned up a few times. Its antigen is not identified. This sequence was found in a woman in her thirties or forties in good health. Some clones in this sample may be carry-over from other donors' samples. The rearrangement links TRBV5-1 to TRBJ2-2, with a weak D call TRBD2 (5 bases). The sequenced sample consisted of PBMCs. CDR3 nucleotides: TGCGCCAGCAGCCCGACCCGGGGTAAAGACACCGGGGAGCTGTTTTTT. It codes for CASSPTRGKDTGELFF.